This T cell receptor beta chain appears in the sequencing data of a study of shared clonotypes between healthy human individuals. The table came from immunoSEQ multiplex PCR; TCRdb's copy has only in-frame clones and leaves some out. The table includes roughly 2.2 million clones, approximately 93% detected once. Germline lookup yields CDR1 LNHDA and CDR2 SQIVND (reference sequence). The length of the CDR3 is 17 residues. The V gene lost 4 bases and the J gene lost 2 bases, with 18 bases spanning the gap. The study enrolled healthy HIV-negative adults without recent acute infections or vaccinations as donors. A CD45RA-negative memory subset and a CD45RA+ naive subset were separated from the CD4+ cells.

The receptor was isolated from a man aged 18 to 35 in good health. Some clones in this sample may be carry-over from other donors' samples. The sequencing input was naive CD4+ T cells from PBMCs. Subset in this sample: CD45RA+ positively selected. The chain employs TRBV19 and TRBJ1-3; D might be TRBD1 (6 bases). In DNA, the CDR3 is TGTGCCAGTAGTAACAAAGGACAGAACCTGGCTGGAAACACCATATATTTT. Its protein product is CASSNKGQNLAGNTIYF. The entire variable domain, with the rest obtained from reference TRBV19 and TRBJ1-3, is as follows: DGGITQSPKYLFRKEGQNVTLSCEQNLNHDAMYWYRQDPGQGLRLIYYSQIVNDFQKGDIAEGYSVSREKKESFPLTVTSAQKNPTAFYLCASSNKGQNLAGNTIYFGEGSWLTVV.